These 28 T cell receptor beta chains came from one sample sequenced in a study of TIL therapy for anti-PD-1-resistant metastatic lung cancer. The immunoSEQ assay was v3. The repertoire was sequenced with immunoSEQ multiplex PCR; TCRdb's copy has only in-frame clones and lacks some. Counted here are 55,000 or so clones, 80% to 90% occurring once; the ten biggest clones make up just under 3%. As to time point: pre-treatment sample, taken before nivolumab and TIL therapy. This sample comprised blood, obtained at baseline. The receptor source for this set is a person aged 25 to 85 with non-small cell lung cancer.

The J gene is TRBJ2-7, the V gene TRBV5-5; D is perhaps TRBD1 (6 bases). The CDR3 consists of 15 residues. CDR1 and CDR2 (germline): SGHKS, YYEKEE (reference sequence). The V gene lost 0 bases and the J gene lost 3 bases, with 13 bases spanning the gap. The CDR3 loop is CASSLATGKGYEQYF. The CDR3 nucleotides are TGTGCCAGCAGCTTGGCGACAGGAAAGGGCTACGAGCAGTACTTC.

This clone was seen once. The CDR3 region has the DNA TGCGCCAGCAGCCCGTCTGGGTCGGAGACCCAGTACTTC. It is translated as CASSPSGSETQYF. This rearrangement joins TRBV4-1 to TRBJ2-5; no definite D call. The germline V gene has CDR1 MGHRA and CDR2 YSYEKL. This CDR3 is 13 amino acids long. V lost 4 bases and J 5 bases, leaving 11 bases between the germline ends.

The chain has TRBV5-8 and TRBJ1-2; the D is unclear. Per the germline V gene, CDR1 is SGHTS and CDR2 is YDEGEE. The CDR3 loop spans 12 amino acids. Trimming shortened V by 4 bases and J by 8 bases, and 12 bases separated the two germline ends. The CDR3, as DNA: TGTGCCAGCAGCCCAAGGACCCTAGGCTACACCTTC. This gives the protein CASSPRTLGYTF.

The rearrangement joins TRBV6-5 to TRBJ2-4; D unresolved. Germline CDR1 and CDR2: MNHEY and SVGAGI. Trimming stripped 4 bases from V and 1 base from J, with 8 bases between. The CDR3 is made up of 14 amino acids. CDR3 sequence reads: CASSWGRAKNIQYF. In DNA, the CDR3 is TGTGCCAGCAGTTGGGGAAGGGCCAAAAACATTCAGTACTTC.

The gene calls are TRBV9 and TRBJ2-2; D gene uncertain. The V and J ends lost 4 bases and 6 bases respectively, with 7 bases between them. CDR1 and CDR2 from the germline V gene are SGDLS and YYNGEE. The CDR3 contains 12 residues. This chain's CDR3 is CASSRSAGELFF. CDR3 in DNA: TGTGCCAGCAGCCGGAGTGCCGGGGAGCTGTTTTTT.

CDR3 in DNA: TGTGCCAGCAGCCGCCGGGACAGGAACTACGAGCAGTACTTC. Amino acid sequence: CASSRRDRNYEQYF. The rearrangement joins TRBV7-9 to TRBJ2-7; 8 bases fit TRBD1. Unmatched junction bases numbered 6, after V lost 5 bases and J lost 3 bases. This CDR3 contains 14 residues. Germline CDR1 SEHNR, CDR2 FQNEAQ (reference sequence).

The chain joins TRBV11-3 to TRBJ2-3; 9 positions agree with TRBD1. Germline V gives CDR1 SGHNT, CDR2 YENEEA. Losses at the gene ends were 5 bases for V and 5 bases for J; bases not matched to a gene: 5. CDR3 length: 14 amino acids. For the CDR3, the DNA is TGTGCCAGCAGCCTCGGACAGGGGATAGATACGCAGTATTTT. Translation gives CASSLGQGIDTQYF.

The rearrangement uses TRBV19 and TRBJ1-1; a possible D gene is TRBD1 (6 bases). The CDR3 is 14 amino acids. Germline V CDR1 and CDR2: LNHDA, SQIVND (reference sequence). V lost 4 bases to trimming and J lost 6 bases, with 15 bases between them. The CDR3 DNA reads as TGTGCCAGTAGTAGCAAAACACAGGGATCTGAAGCTTTCTTT. Translating gives CASSSKTQGSEAFF.

The chain carries TRBV18 and TRBJ2-3, with unresolved D. Germline CDR1 is KGHSH and CDR2 is LQKENI. The V end was cut by 6 bases, the J end by 5 bases, with 12 bases between. This CDR3 is 13 amino acids long. The CDR3 protein is CASSQVQRDTQYF. CDR3 bases: TGTGCCAGCTCCCAAGTGCAGAGAGATACGCAGTATTTT.

This chain connects TRBV25-1 to TRBJ2-2, with 8 bases that match TRBD2. Per germline, CDR1 MGHDK and CDR2 SYGVNS. This CDR3 has 14 residues. The ends lost 8 bases at V and 7 bases at J; junction bases unmatched: 9. As DNA, the CDR3 is TGTGCCAGCCGACGGGGGGGCGCCGGCGGGGAGCTGTTTTTT. Protein product: CASRRGGAGGELFF.

V is TRBV12-3 or TRBV12-4 and J is TRBJ1-1; unclear D gene. Trimming took 5 bases from V and 1 from J, leaving 8 bases between them. The CDR3 runs to 13 residues. CDR3 region: CASSPQANTEAFF. The DNA for the CDR3 is TGTGCCAGCAGTCCCCAAGCGAACACTGAAGCTTTCTTT.

The CDR3 spells CASSSPEGTPTDTQYF. The DNA of the CDR3 is TGTGCCAGCAGCTCCCCAGAGGGTACGCCTACAGATACGCAGTATTTT. This chain joins TRBV13 and TRBJ2-3, with D tentatively TRBD2 (5 bases). CDR3 length: 16 amino acids. In germline, CDR1 is PRHDT, CDR2 FYEKMQ (reference sequence). With 4 bases removed from V and 3 bases from J, the gap between germline ends came to 17 bases.

This clone showed up just a few times. The J gene is TRBJ1-2, the V gene TRBV18, with TRBD1 identical over 8 bases. This CDR3 has 14 residues. After removal of 6 bases from V and 8 bases from J, the junction contained 11 bases not matched to a gene. Germline V CDR1 and CDR2: KGHSH, LQKENI. The CDR3 here is CASSPDRGVRGYTF. In DNA, the CDR3 is TGTGCCAGCTCGCCCGACAGGGGTGTTAGAGGCTACACCTTC.

V usage is TRBV10-2 and J usage is TRBJ2-2, with 9 positions matching TRBD2. With V trimmed by 2 bases and J by 5 bases, 3 bases remained unmatched. Germline-derived CDR1 and CDR2 are WSHSY and SAAADI. The CDR3 length is 15 residues. The CDR3 reads CASSEGSGRTGELFF. The CDR3 nucleotides are TGCGCCAGCAGTGAGGGTAGCGGGAGAACCGGGGAGCTGTTTTTT.

This rearrangement joins TRBV15 to TRBJ1-4; D may be TRBD1 (5 bases). CDR3 length: 15 amino acids. V lost 2 bases to trimming and J lost 8 bases, with 15 bases between them. Germline V gene sequence: CDR1 LNHNV, CDR2 YYDKDF (reference sequence). The CDR3 spells CATSRKEREGEKLFF. In DNA form, the CDR3 reads TGTGCCACCAGCAGAAAAGAAAGGGAGGGGGAAAAACTGTTTTTT.

V is TRBV30 and J is TRBJ2-3; TRBD2 aligns across 12 bases. This CDR3 is built from 14 residues. V dropped 5 bases and J dropped 0; count of bases not matched to a gene: 0. The V gene's germline CDR1 is GTSNPN and CDR2 SVGIG (reference sequence). The CDR3 reads CAWGTSGSTDTQYF. CDR3 DNA sequence: TGTGCCTGGGGGACTAGCGGGAGCACAGATACGCAGTATTTT. Using reference TRBV30 and TRBJ2-3 for the parts outside the CDR3, the full variable domain is SQTIHQWPATLVQPVGSPLSLECTVEGTSNPNLYWYRQAAGRGLQLLFYSVGIGQISSEVPQNLSASRPQDRQFILSSKKLLLSDSGFYLCAWGTSGSTDTQYFGPGTRLTVL.

This chain joins TRBV7-8 and TRBJ1-5; D not certain. This CDR3 is 14 amino acids long. Trimming pared 1 base from V and 5 bases from J, leaving 9 bases between. Germline-derived CDR1 and CDR2 are SGHVS and FQNEAQ. CDR3 amino acids: CASSLGEEDQPQHF. The DNA for the CDR3 is TGTGCCAGCAGCTTAGGGGAGGAAGATCAGCCCCAGCATTTT.

This clone appeared a single time. The chain has TRBV6-1 and TRBJ2-2; 7 nucleotides align to TRBD1. Germline V gives CDR1 MNHNS, CDR2 SASEGT. The CDR3 extends over 16 amino acids. The V gene end was trimmed by 4 bases and the J gene end by 3 bases; junction bases not matched to a gene: 8. CDR3 DNA sequence: TGTGCCAGCAGTGGCCAAGGGGGCTGGTACACCGGGGAGCTGTTTTTT. Its protein product is CASSGQGGWYTGELFF.

This clone rates as medium-sized (0.01 to 0.1%). CDR3 residues: CAGSGQNNSPLHF. The DNA of the CDR3 is TGTGCCGGGTCGGGACAGAATAATTCACCCCTCCACTTT. The rearrangement joins TRBV21-1 to TRBJ1-6; no check of the table's D call, TRBD1, against the DNA was made. TRBV21-1 is designated a pseudogene. CDR3 length equals 13 residues.

This clone has just a few counts. V usage is TRBV29-1 and J usage is TRBJ2-7, with 8 bases fitting TRBD1. The CDR3 spans 15 residues. V lost 2 bases to trimming and J lost 0 bases; unmatched junction nucleotides: 6. Per germline, CDR1 SQVTM and CDR2 ANQGSEA. The CDR3 DNA sequence: TGCAGCGTTGAATACCGGGACAGGAGCTCCTACGAGCAGTACTTC. Amino acid sequence: CSVEYRDRSSYEQYF.

V gene TRBV7-7 combines with J gene TRBJ2-7, with TRBD2 matching 8 bases. The CDR3 is 13 amino acids. Germline CDR1 is SSHAT and CDR2 is FNYEAQ (reference sequence). V was clipped by 5 bases and J by 6 bases; unmatched bases: 6. The CDR3: CASSISGAGEQYF. CDR3 sequence (DNA): TGTGCCAGCAGCATTAGCGGGGCGGGCGAGCAGTACTTC.

V usage is TRBV29-1 and J usage is TRBJ1-2; the D gene is possibly TRBD1 (6 bases). V dropped 7 bases and J dropped 2 bases, with 14 bases sitting between them. Germline V gene data show CDR1 as SQVTM and CDR2 as ANQGSEA. The CDR3 has 13 residues. This chain's CDR3 is CSAYDTGNYGYTF. In DNA form, the CDR3 reads TGCAGCGCCTATGACACAGGGAACTATGGCTACACCTTC.

A few counts support this clone. This sequence joins TRBV28 and TRBJ2-7, with D unresolved. The germline gives CDR1 MDHEN, CDR2 SYDVKM. The ends were cut back, 5 bases at V and 2 bases at J, with 16 bases in the middle. CDR3 length equals 15 residues. The CDR3, as DNA: TGTGCCAGCAGTCCCCCCGGAGCCGCTGCCTACGAGCAGTACTTC. Protein product: CASSPPGAAAYEQYF.

The V gene is TRBV18, the J gene TRBJ2-7; 14 bases agree with TRBD2. This CDR3 region has 17 residues. The J segment lost 5 bases and the V segment lost 1 base, leaving 7 bases of the junction unmatched. Germline CDR1 KGHSH, CDR2 LQKENI. The CDR3 region has the DNA TGTGCCAGCTCACCACGGGGACTAGCGGGAGTTACCCACGAGCAGTACTTC. Translated, it gives CASSPRGLAGVTHEQYF.

The V gene is TRBV9, the J gene TRBJ1-5; perhaps TRBD1 as D (6 bases). This CDR3 contains 15 residues. Germline V gives CDR1 SGDLS, CDR2 YYNGEE. The ends were cut back, 5 bases at V and 7 bases at J, with 19 bases in the middle. The CDR3 sequence is CASSTSTGFGQPQHF. The CDR3 DNA is TGTGCCAGCAGTACCTCGACAGGCTTTGGCCAGCCCCAGCATTTT.

Only a few counts were recorded for this clone. The V gene is TRBV7-9, the J gene TRBJ2-7, with D perhaps TRBD2 (6 bases). V was shortened by 0 bases and J by 2 bases, with 11 bases between the two germline ends. This CDR3 has 15 residues. CDR1 is SEHNR, CDR2 FQNEAQ, per germline (reference sequence). The CDR3 bases are TGTGCCAGCAGCTTAGCCCGGACGGGAGCCTACGAGCAGTACTTC. This sequence encodes CASSLARTGAYEQYF.

This clone was observed a handful of times. CDR3 nucleotides: TGCGCCGGATGGAGTGAGCAGTTCTTC. This gives the protein CAGWSEQFF. The chain employs TRBV10-1 and TRBJ2-1; no firm D call. Germline CDR1 reads WNHNN; CDR2 reads SYGVQD (reference sequence). CDR3 size: 9 residues. Between the trimmed V and J ends, which lost 11 bases and 9 bases, there was a span of 8 bases.

This clone came up a few times. The rearrangement uses TRBV19 and TRBJ1-4; tentatively, D is TRBD1 (5 bases). This CDR3 region has 15 residues. Germline V gene sequence: CDR1 LNHDA, CDR2 SQIVND (reference sequence). Trimming pared 10 bases from V and 11 bases from J, leaving 26 bases between. CDR3 nucleotide sequence: TGTGCCACCAAAAGGGACGAGACGGGAATGAGGAAACTGTTTTTT. Translating it yields CATKRDETGMRKLFF.